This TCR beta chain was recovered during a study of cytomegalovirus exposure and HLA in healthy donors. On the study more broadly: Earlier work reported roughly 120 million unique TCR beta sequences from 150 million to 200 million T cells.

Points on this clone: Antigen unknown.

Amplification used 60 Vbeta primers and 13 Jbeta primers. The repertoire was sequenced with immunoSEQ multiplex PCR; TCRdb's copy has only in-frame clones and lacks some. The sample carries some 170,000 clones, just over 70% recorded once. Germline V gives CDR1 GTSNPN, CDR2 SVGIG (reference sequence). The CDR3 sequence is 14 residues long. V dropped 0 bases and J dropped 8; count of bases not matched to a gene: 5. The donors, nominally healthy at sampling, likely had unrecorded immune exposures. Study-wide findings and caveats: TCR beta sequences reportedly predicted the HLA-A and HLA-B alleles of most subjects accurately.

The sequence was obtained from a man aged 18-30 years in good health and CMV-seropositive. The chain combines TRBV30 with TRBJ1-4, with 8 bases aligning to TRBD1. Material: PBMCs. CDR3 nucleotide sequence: TGTGCCTGGAGTGTCCAGGGGGCTTTGGAAAAACTGTTTTTT. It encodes CAWSVQGALEKLFF.